These T cell receptor beta chains were read from a single sample in a study of yellow fever vaccine responses in identical twins. TCRdb fed the RT-PCR reads into MiXCR, producing one record per CDR3 protein. Of 30,000 to 40,000 distinct CDR3 sequences detected, 45% to 65% appear once; the ten largest clones hold more than 4%. Sequences were derived from T cells from blood (PBMCs), unsorted or a sorted subset (not recorded which), sampled before or after yellow fever vaccination (not recorded which). These receptors all come from a woman younger than 30 who received the yellow fever vaccine. CDR3s include the opening cysteine and the closing phenylalanine or tryptophan. Fields, in order: J gene, V gene, clone size, CDR3 protein. Only some rows state a clone size, as once, few, many or a class for expanded clones.

>TRBJ2-2|TRBV3-1|NA
CASSRTGRGDTGELFF
>TRBJ2-5|TRBV6-5|few
CASSYSSSGGQETQYF
>TRBJ2-1|TRBV14|few
CASSQGALTNEQFF
>TRBJ2-6|TRBV6-5|NA
CASSYSGQGSGANVLTF
>TRBJ2-5|TRBV18|few
CASSPMESQETQYF
>TRBJ2-2|TRBV24-1|few
CATSDGARDTGELFF
>TRBJ1-1|TRBV3-1|few
CASSPFRFLNTEAFF
>TRBJ2-1|TRBV11-3|once
CASSAKQGYNEQFF
>TRBJ1-2|TRBV15|NA
CATSRDRGFGYGYTF
>TRBJ1-5|TRBV29-1|few
CSVGGGEDQPQHF
>TRBJ2-1|TRBV20-1|NA
CSARTTSGGVNEQFF